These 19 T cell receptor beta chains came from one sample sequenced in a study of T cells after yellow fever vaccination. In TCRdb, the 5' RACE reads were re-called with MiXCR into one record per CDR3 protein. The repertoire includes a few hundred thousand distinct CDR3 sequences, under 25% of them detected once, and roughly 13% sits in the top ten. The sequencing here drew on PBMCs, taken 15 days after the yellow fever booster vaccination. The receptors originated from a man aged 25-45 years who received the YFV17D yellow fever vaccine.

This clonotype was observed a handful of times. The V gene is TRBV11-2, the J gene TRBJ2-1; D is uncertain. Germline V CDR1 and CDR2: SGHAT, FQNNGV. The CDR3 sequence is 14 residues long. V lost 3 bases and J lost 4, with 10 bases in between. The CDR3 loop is CASSFQERYNEQFF. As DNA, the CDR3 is TGTGCCAGCAGCTTTCAAGAGAGGTACAATGAGCAGTTCTTC.

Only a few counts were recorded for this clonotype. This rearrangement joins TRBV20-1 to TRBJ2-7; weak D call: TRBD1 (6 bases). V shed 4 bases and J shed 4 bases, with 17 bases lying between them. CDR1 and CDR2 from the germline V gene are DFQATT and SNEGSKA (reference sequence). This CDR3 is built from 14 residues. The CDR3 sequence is CSANLGGVPYEQYF. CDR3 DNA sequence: TGCAGTGCTAATCTAGGGGGTGTCCCATACGAGCAGTACTTC.

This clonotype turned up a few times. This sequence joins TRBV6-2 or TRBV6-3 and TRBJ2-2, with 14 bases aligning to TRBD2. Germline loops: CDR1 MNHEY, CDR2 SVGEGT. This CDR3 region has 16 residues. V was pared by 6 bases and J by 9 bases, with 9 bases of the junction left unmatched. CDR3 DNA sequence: TGTGCCAGCAGCGCCGGGACTAGCGGGAGTAGACGGGAGCTGTTTTTT. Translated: CASSAGTSGSRRELFF.

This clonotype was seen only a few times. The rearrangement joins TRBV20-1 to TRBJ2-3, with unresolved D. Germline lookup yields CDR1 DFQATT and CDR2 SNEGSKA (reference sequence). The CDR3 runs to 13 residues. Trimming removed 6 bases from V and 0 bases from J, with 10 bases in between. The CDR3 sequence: CSALSSSTDTQYF. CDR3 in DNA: TGCAGTGCCCTGAGTTCTAGCACAGATACGCAGTATTTT.

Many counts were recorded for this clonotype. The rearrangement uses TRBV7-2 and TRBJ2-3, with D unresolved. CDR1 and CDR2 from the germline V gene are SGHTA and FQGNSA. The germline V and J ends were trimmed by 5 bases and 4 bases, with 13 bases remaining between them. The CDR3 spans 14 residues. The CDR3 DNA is TGTGCCAGCAGCAATGGCCTGAGCCCAGATACGCAGTATTTT. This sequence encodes CASSNGLSPDTQYF.

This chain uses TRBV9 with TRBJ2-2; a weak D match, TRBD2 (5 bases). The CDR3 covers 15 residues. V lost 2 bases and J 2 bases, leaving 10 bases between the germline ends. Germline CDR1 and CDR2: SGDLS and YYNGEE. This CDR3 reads CASSVRLANTGELFF. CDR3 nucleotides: TGTGCCAGCAGCGTGAGGCTAGCCAACACCGGGGAGCTGTTTTTT.

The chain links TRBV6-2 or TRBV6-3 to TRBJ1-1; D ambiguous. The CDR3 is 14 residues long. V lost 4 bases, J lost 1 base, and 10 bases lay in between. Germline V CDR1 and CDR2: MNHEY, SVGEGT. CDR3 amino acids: CASSLQYPNTEAFF. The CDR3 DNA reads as TGTGCCAGCAGTTTGCAGTACCCGAACACTGAAGCTTTCTTT.

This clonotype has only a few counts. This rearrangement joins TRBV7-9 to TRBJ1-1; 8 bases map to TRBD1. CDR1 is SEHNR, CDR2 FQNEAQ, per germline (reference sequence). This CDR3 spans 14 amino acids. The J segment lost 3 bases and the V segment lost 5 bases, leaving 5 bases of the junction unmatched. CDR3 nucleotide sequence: TGTGCCAGCAGCCCGACAGGGGACGACACTGAAGCTTTCTTT. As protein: CASSPTGDDTEAFF.

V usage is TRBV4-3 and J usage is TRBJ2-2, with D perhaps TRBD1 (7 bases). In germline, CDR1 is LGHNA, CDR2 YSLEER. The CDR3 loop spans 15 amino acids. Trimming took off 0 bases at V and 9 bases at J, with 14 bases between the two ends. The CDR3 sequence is CASSQDGGGLRELFF. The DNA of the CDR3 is TGCGCCAGCAGCCAAGATGGAGGGGGCCTTAGGGAGCTGTTTTTT.

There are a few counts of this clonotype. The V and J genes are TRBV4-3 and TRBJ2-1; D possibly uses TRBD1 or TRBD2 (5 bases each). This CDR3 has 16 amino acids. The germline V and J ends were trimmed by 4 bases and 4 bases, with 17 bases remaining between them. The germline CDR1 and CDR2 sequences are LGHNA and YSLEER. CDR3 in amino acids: CASSPQHGTIYNEQFF. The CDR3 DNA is TGCGCCAGCAGCCCCCAGCACGGGACCATATACAATGAGCAGTTCTTC.

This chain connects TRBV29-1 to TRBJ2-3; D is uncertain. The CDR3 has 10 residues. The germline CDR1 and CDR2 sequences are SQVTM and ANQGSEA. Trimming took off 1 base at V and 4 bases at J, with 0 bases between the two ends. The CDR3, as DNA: TGCAGCGTTGAAGCAGATACGCAGTATTTT. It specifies CSVEADTQYF.

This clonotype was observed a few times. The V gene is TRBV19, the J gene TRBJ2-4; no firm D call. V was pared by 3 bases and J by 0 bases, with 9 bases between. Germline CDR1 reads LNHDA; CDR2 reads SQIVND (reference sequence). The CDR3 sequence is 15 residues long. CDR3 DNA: TGTGCCAGTAGTATCCCACTTAGAGCCAAAAACATTCAGTACTTC. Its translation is CASSIPLRAKNIQYF. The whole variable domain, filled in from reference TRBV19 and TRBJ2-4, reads DGGITQSPKYLFRKEGQNVTLSCEQNLNHDAMYWYRQDPGQGLRLIYYSQIVNDFQKGDIAEGYSVSREKKESFPLTVTSAQKNPTAFYLCASSIPLRAKNIQYFGAGTRLSVL.

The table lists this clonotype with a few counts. The DNA of the CDR3 is TGTGCCAGCTCACCACAGACAGGGCGCCCACTTGAGCAGTTCTTC. It translates to CASSPQTGRPLEQFF. The J gene is TRBJ2-1, the V gene TRBV18, with 7 positions matching TRBD1. Germline V gene data show CDR1 as KGHSH and CDR2 as LQKENI. The CDR3 length is 15 residues. V gave up 1 base and J gave up 9 bases; unmatched junction bases: 9.

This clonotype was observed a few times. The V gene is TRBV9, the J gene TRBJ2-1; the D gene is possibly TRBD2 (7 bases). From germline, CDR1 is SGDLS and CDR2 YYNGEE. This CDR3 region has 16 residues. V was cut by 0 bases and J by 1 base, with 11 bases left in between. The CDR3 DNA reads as TGTGCCAGCAGCGTAGCTGGGGGGGCTTCCTACAATGAGCAGTTCTTC. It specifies CASSVAGGASYNEQFF. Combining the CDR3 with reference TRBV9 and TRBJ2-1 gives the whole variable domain DSGVTQTPKHLITATGQRVTLRCSPRSGDLSVYWYQQSLDQGLQFLIQYYNGEERAKGNILERFSAQQFPDLHSELNLSSLELGDSALYFCASSVAGGASYNEQFFGPGTRLTVL.

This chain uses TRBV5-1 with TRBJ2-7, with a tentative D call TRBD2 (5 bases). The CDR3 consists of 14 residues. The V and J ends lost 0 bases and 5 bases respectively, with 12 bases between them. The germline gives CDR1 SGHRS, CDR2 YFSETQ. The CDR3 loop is CASSLVGYGDEQYF. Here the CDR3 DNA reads TGCGCCAGCAGCTTGGTTGGGTACGGGGACGAGCAGTACTTC. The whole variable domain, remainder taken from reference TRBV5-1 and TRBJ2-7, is KAGVTQTPRYLIKTRGQQVTLSCSPISGHRSVSWYQQTPGQGLQFLFEYFSETQRNKGNFPGRFSGRQFSNSRSEMNVSTLELGDSALYLCASSLVGYGDEQYFGPGTRLTVT.

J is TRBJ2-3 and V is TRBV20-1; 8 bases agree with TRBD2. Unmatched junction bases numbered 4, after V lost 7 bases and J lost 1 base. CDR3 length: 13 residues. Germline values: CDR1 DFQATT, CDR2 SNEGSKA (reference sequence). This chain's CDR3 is CSENGGGTDTQYF. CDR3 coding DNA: TGCAGTGAAAACGGGGGGGGCACAGATACGCAGTATTTT.

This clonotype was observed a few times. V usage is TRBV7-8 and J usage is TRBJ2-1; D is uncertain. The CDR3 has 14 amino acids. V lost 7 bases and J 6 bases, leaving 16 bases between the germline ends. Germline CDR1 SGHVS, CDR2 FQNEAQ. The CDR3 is CASTRSSRGNEQFF. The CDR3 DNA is TGTGCCAGCACGCGAAGCTCGCGCGGCAATGAGCAGTTCTTC.

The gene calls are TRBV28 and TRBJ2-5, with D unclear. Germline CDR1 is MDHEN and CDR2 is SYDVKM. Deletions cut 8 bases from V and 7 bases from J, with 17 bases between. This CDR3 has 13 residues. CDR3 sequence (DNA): TGTGCCAGCCTCCGCGGAACGGTTGGGACCCAGTACTTC. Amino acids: CASLRGTVGTQYF.

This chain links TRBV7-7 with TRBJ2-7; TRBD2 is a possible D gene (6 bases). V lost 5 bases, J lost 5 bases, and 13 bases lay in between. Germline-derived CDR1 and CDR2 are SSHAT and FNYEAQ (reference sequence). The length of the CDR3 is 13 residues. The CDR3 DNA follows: TGTGCCAGCAGCCCTCTCTCGGGAGACGAGCAGTACTTC. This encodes CASSPLSGDEQYF.